The subject of this entry is one T cell receptor (beta chain). The data originate from a study of blood T cell repertoires in COVID-19. Study overall: The United States, Italy and Spain supplied acute and convalescent COVID-19 samples. T cells, B-cell-depleted T cells, or PBMCs provided the cDNA or gDNA that served as material.

Enrollees, about 18 to 89 years old, lived in about two dozen US areas. Data came from immunoSEQ multiplex PCR; TCRdb stores just in-frame clones and leaves some out. Of fewer than 300,000 clones detected, approximately 90% appear once; the ten largest clones hold roughly 2%. The CDR3 runs to 15 residues. Germline V lookup: CDR1 SGHVS, CDR2 FQNEAQ. The V and J ends lost 4 bases and 1 base respectively, with 13 bases between them. The TCR was taken from a woman aged 40 to 50 with acute COVID-19. The specimen sequenced was PBMCs or T cells enriched from blood (not recorded which). The chain uses TRBV7-8 and TRBJ1-1; maybe TRBD1 (6 bases). CDR3 region: CASSSDRFENTEAFF. CDR3 nucleotide sequence: TGTGCCAGCAGCTCTGACAGGTTCGAGAACACTGAAGCTTTCTTT. The whole variable domain, remainder taken from reference TRBV7-8 and TRBJ1-1, is GAGVSQSPRYKVAKRGQDVALRCDPISGHVSLFWYQQALGQGPEFLTYFQNEAQLDKSGLPSDRFFAERPEGSVSTLKIQRTQQEDSAVYLCASSSDRFENTEAFFGQGTRLTVV.